Listed below are T cell receptor beta chains from one sample, sequenced in a study of OX40 agonist ivuxolimab in advanced cancers. Sequencing was performed with immunoSEQ multiplex PCR; in TCRdb, only in-frame clones are kept and a portion is missing. Counted here are 55,000 or so clones, 87% occurring once; the ten biggest clones make up roughly 17%. This sample comprised CD4+ or CD8+ T cells sorted from blood, obtained in a trial of the OX40 agonist ivuxolimab. The receptors here all came from an adult with an advanced solid tumor such as melanoma, head and neck, liver or kidney cancer. Both conserved end residues are trimmed from each CDR3. Part of the rows lack a size; the others show once, few, many or a class for expanded clones.

clone size	V gene	CDR3 protein
once	TRBV30	AWRGGLTYEQY
-	TRBV6-5	ASSYRYSNQPQH
-	TRBV27	ASSFGTLRIGELF
-	TRBV2	ASSEMGVAYNEQF
-	TRBV28	ASRGDSRSQQY
once	TRBV6-6	ASTQERGRDYGYT
-	TRBV20-1	SAGTRYEQY
-	TRBV5-1	ASSSLPGLSYEQY
-	TRBV19	ASRGFMSSYNEQF
few	TRBV30	AWRRGLPGNTIY
once	TRBV5-6	ASSLSEGRYGYT
-	TRBV14	ASSQVISGQQF
-	TRBV7-9	ASSLTVNYEQY
-	TRBV11-1	ASRHITGGEHNEQF
-	TRBV13	ASSLWGSTDTQY
-	TRBV4-3	ASSLPGTRNEQF
-	TRBV27	ASSRTGTGNYEQY
-	TRBV7-9	ASSTGHLSSYNEQF
-	TRBV9	ASSPTSGRIEQY
-	TRBV6-5	ASSTGQNTEAF
-	TRBV5-6	ASSYQGLNQPQH
-	TRBV19	ASSIRARDRNYGYT
-	TRBV2	ASSDQGGRTEAF
once	TRBV6-5	ASSRANQETQY
-	TRBV19	ASSPGTTQF
once	TRBV11-2	ASSYSYNEQF
few	TRBV2	ASSAVREF
-	TRBV7-2	ASSPMPAITNYGYT
-	TRBV30	AWSRPGAGANSPLH
-	TRBV2	ASKGEGETQY
-	TRBV6-6	ASSYSSGTSNEQY
once	TRBV2	ASSYRQRSNPNYGYT
-	TRBV20-1	SAQGTAEAF
once	TRBV5-2	ASSLGISGNTIY
-	TRBV15	ATSGDREGSGSWEQY
-	TRBV5-5	ASTTLASTDTQY
-	TRBV30	AWRVRIPVTVNGTGELF
once	TRBV5-1	ASSLIQGSNEKLF
-	TRBV7-8	ASTSPNTEAF
-	TRBV6-1	ASTNPLFEQY
-	TRBV6-5	ASSLSGQSSGNTIY
-	TRBV7-9	ASSFDRNYNEQF
-	TRBV28	ASTPTGPLYIQY
-	TRBV28	ASSLISGPQH
-	TRBV10-1	ASSDHNTGELF
-	TRBV6-5	ASRTGHEGQPQH
-	TRBV18	ASSPPRQGAYEQY
-	TRBV5-1	ASRPGGASSGANVLT
-	TRBV6-5	ASIRGTGLGEQF
-	TRBV6-6	ASTNQGLGNTIY
-	TRBV30	AGGGPRLFVYTEAF
-	TRBV19	ASSVSDGEAYEQY
-	TRBV10-3	AISPVIGTGNYEQY